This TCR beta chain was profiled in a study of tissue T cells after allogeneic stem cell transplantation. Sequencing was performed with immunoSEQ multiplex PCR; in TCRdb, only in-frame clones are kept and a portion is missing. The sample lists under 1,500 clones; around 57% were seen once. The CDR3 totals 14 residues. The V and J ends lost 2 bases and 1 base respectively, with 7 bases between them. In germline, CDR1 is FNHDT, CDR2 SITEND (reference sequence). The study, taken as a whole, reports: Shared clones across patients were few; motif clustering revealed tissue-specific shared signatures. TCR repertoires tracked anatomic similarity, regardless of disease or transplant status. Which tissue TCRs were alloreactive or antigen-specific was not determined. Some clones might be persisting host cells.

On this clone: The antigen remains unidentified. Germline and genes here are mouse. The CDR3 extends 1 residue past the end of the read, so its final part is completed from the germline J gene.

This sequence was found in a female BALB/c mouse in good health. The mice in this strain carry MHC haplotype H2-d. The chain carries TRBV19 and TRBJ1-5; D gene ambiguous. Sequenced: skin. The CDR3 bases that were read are TGTGCCAGCAGTATTACAGAGAACAACCAGGCTCCGCTT. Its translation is CASSITENNQAPL. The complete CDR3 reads CASSITENNQAPLF.